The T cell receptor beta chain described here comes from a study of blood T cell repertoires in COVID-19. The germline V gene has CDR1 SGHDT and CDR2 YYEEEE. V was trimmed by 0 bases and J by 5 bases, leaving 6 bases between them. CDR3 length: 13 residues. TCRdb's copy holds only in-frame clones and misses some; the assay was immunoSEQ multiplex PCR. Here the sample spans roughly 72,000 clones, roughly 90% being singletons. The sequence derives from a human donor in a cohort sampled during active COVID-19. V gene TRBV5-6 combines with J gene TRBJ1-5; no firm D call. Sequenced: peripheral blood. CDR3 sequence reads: CASSLGPDQPQHF. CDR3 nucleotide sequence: TGTGCCAGCAGCTTGGGGCCAGATCAGCCCCAGCATTTT.